The 8 T cell receptor beta chains presented below share a single source sample, sequenced in a study of OX40 agonist ivuxolimab in advanced cancers. Generated by immunoSEQ multiplex PCR, the TCRdb table keeps only in-frame clones and is missing some. The profile shows 55,000 to 65,000 clones, less than 90% of them singletons. The material sequenced was CD4+ or CD8+ T cells sorted from blood, taken in a trial of the OX40 agonist ivuxolimab. The receptors here all came from an adult with an advanced solid tumor such as melanoma, head and neck, liver or kidney cancer.

The rearrangement joins TRBV18 to TRBJ1-5; a weak D match, TRBD1 (6 bases). V was clipped by 3 bases and J by 4 bases, with 10 bases between them. Germline V gives CDR1 KGHSH, CDR2 LQKENI. CDR3 length: 14 residues. The CDR3: CASSPTDRNQPQHF. DNA for the CDR3: TGTGCCAGCTCACCTACGGACAGAAATCAGCCCCAGCATTTT.

The chain combines TRBV19 with TRBJ2-5; D gene uncertain. This CDR3 is built from 15 residues. The V end was cut by 7 bases, the J end by 5 bases, with 20 bases between. Looked up from germline, CDR1 is LNHDA and CDR2 is SQIVND (reference sequence). CDR3 sequence reads: CASTPPTPMGETQYF. The CDR3 bases are TGTGCCAGTACGCCCCCCACCCCGATGGGGGAGACCCAGTACTTC.

The rearrangement links TRBV28 to TRBJ2-7; D possibly corresponds to TRBD2 (6 bases). Trimming cost V 7 bases and J 2 bases, with 9 bases left between them. The CDR3 has 12 residues. Per the germline V gene, CDR1 is MDHEN and CDR2 is SYDVKM. CDR3 sequence reads: CASNGGTYEQYF. CDR3 sequence (DNA): TGTGCCAGCAACGGCGGGACCTACGAGCAGTACTTC.

The rearrangement uses TRBV7-9 and TRBJ1-2, with TRBD1 identical over 8 bases. CDR3 length: 13 residues. J gave up 10 bases and V 2 bases, and 6 bases lay outside the gene matches. Germline CDR1 reads SEHNR; CDR2 reads FQNEAQ (reference sequence). The CDR3 coding sequence is TGTGCCAGCAGCTTAAGGACAGGGATTGACTACACCTTC. It is translated as CASSLRTGIDYTF. Together with reference TRBV7-9 and TRBJ1-2, the CDR3 gives the full variable domain: DTGVSQNPRHKITKRGQNVTFRCDPISEHNRLYWYRQTLGQGPEFLTYFQNEAQLEKSRLLSDRFSAERPKGSFSTLEIQRTEQGDSAMYLCASSLRTGIDYTFGSGTRLTVV.

The CDR3 DNA follows: TGTGCCAGCAGCAACGTAGTTTTCTATGAAAACATTCAGTACTTC. This gives the protein CASSNVVFYENIQYF. This chain connects TRBV21-1 to TRBJ2-4; TRBD2 reflects the table's D call only, with no check against the DNA. TRBV21-1 is termed a pseudogene. The CDR3 covers 15 residues.

The chain recombines TRBV7-2 with TRBJ2-2; D remains unclear. CDR1 and CDR2 from the germline V gene are SGHTA and FQGNSA. V lost 1 base to trimming and J lost 6 bases, with 9 bases between them. The CDR3 is made up of 14 amino acids. CDR3 DNA: TGTGCCAGCAGCTTAGACCCGCCTCCCGGGGAGCTGTTTTTT. Translated, it gives CASSLDPPPGELFF.

CDR3 amino acids: CASSEDKNTEAFF. CDR3 DNA: TGTGCCAGCAGTGAAGACAAGAACACTGAAGCTTTCTTT. The chain couples TRBV2 to TRBJ1-1; no firm D call. Trimming removed 1 base from V and 1 base from J, with 4 bases in between. This CDR3 comprises 13 residues. Germline V gene lookup returns CDR1 SNHLY and CDR2 FYNNEI. The variable domain in full, with the rest retrieved from reference TRBV2 and TRBJ1-1, is EPEVTQTPSHQVTQMGQEVILRCVPISNHLYFYWYRQILGQKVEFLVSFYNNEISEKSEIFDDQFSVERPDGSNFTLKIRSTKLEDSAMYFCASSEDKNTEAFFGQGTRLTVV.

The chain uses TRBV7-6 and TRBJ2-2; D might be TRBD2 (6 bases). Between the trimmed V and J ends, which lost 4 bases and 4 bases, there was a span of 16 bases. The CDR3 extends over 16 amino acids. Germline V gene sequence: CDR1 SGHVS, CDR2 FNYEAQ. The CDR3 nucleotides are TGTGCCAGCAGCTCCCGGGGGAGTGGGGGCACCGGGGAGCTGTTTTTT. It codes for CASSSRGSGGTGELFF.